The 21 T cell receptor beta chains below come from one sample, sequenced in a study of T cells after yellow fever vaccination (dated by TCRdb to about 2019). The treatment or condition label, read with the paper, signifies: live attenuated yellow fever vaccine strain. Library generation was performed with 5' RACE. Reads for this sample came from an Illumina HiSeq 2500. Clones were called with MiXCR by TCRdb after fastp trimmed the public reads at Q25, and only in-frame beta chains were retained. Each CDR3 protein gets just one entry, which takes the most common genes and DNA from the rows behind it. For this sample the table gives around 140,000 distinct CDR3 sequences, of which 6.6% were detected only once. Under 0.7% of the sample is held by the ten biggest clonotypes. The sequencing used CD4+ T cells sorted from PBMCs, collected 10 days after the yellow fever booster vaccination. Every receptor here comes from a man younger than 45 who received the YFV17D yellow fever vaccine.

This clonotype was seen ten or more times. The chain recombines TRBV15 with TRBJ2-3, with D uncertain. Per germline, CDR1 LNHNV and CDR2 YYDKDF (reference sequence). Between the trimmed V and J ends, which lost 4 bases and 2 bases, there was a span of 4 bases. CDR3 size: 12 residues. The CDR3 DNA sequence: TGTGCCACCAGCAAATACACAGATACGCAGTATTTT. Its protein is CATSKYTDTQYF.

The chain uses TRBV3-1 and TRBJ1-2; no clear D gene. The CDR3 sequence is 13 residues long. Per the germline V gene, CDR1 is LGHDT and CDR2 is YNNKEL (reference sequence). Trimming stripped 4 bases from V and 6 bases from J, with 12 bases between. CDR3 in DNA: TGTGCCAGCAGCCGCGAAGGGCGCGATGGCTACACCTTC. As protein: CASSREGRDGYTF.

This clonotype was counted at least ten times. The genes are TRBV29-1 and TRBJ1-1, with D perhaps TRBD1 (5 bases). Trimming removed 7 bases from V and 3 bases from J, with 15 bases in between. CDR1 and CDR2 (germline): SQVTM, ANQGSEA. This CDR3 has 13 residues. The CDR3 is CSGVISRDTEAFF. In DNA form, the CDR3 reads TGCAGCGGGGTCATTAGCAGGGACACTGAAGCTTTCTTT.

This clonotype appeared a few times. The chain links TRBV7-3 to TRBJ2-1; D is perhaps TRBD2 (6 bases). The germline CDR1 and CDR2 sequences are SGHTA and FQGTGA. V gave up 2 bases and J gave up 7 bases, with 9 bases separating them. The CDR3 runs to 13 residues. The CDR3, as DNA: TGTGCCAGCAGCTTATCGAGCGGGAATGAGCAGTTCTTC. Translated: CASSLSSGNEQFF.

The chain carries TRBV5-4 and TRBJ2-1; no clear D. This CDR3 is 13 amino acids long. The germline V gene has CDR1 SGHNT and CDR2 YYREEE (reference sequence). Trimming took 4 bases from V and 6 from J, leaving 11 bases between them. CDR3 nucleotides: TGTGCCAGCAGCATTCTGACTGGCAATGAGCAGTTCTTC. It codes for CASSILTGNEQFF.

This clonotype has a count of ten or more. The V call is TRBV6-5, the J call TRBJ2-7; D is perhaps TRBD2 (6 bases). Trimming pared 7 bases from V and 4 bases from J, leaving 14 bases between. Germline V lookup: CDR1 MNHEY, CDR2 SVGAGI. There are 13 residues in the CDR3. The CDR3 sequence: CASTSRAGYEQYF. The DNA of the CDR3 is TGTGCCAGCACATCCAGGGCGGGATACGAGCAGTACTTC.

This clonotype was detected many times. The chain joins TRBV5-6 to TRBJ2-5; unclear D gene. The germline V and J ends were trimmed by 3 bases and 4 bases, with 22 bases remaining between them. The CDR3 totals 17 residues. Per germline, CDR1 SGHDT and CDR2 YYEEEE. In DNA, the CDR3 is TGTGCCAGCAGCTCCAAACTCCCGACATGGGTTCGAGAGACCCAGTACTTC. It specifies CASSSKLPTWVRETQYF.

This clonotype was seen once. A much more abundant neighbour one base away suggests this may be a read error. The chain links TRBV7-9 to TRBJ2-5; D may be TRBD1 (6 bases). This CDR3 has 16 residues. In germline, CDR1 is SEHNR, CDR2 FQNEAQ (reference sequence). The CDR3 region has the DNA TGTGCCAGCAGCAGGAGACAGGCATCCTACCATGAGACCCAGTACTTC. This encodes CASSRRQASYHETQYF. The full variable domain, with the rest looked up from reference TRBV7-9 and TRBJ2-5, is DTGVSQNPRHKITKRGQNVTFRCDPISEHNRLYWYRQTLGQGPEFLTYFQNEAQLEKSRLLSDRFSAERPKGSFSTLEIQRTEQGDSAMYLCASSRRQASYHETQYFGPGTRLLVL.

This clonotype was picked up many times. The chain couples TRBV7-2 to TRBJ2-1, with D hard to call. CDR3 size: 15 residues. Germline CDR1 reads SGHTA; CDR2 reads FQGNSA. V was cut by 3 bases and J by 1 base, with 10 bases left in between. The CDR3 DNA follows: TGTGCCAGCAGCTTCTATAGGAGTTCCTACAATGAGCAGTTCTTC. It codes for CASSFYRSSYNEQFF.

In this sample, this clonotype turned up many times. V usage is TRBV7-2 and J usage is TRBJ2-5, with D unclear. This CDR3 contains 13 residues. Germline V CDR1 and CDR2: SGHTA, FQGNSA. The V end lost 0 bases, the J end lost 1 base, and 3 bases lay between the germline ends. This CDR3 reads CASSLAVQETQYF. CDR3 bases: TGTGCCAGCAGCTTAGCGGTCCAAGAGACCCAGTACTTC. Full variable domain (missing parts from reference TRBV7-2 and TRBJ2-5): GAGVSQSPSNKVTEKGKDVELRCDPISGHTALYWYRQSLGQGLEFLIYFQGNSAPDKSGLPSDRFSAERTGGSVSTLTIQRTQQEDSAVYLCASSLAVQETQYFGPGTRLLVL.

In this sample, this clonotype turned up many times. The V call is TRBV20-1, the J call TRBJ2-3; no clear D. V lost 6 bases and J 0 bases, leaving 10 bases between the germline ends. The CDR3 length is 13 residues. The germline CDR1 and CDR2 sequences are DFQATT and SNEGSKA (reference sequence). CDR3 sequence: CSAFSTSTDTQYF. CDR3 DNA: TGCAGTGCCTTTAGTACTAGCACAGATACGCAGTATTTT.

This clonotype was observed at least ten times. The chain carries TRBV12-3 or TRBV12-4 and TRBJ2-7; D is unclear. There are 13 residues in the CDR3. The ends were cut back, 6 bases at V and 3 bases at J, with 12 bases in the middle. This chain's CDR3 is CASSSTNGYEQYF. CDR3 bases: TGTGCCAGCAGCTCTACAAACGGCTACGAGCAGTACTTC.

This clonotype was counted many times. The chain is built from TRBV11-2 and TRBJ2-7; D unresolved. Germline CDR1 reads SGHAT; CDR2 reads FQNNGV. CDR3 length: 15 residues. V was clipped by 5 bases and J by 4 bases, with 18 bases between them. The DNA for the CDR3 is TGTGCCAGCAGCCACTCAGCGACGACTTTATACGAGCAGTACTTC. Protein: CASSHSATTLYEQYF. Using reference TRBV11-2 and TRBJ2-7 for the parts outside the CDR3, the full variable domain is EAGVAQSPRYKIIEKRQSVAFWCNPISGHATLYWYQQILGQGPKLLIQFQNNGVVDDSQLPKDRFSAERLKGVDSTLKIQPAKLEDSAVYLCASSHSATTLYEQYFGPGTRLTVT.

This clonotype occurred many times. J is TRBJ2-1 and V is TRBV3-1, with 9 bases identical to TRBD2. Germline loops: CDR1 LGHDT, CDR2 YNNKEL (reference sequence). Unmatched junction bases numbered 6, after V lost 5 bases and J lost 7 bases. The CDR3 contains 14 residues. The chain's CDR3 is CASSYGTSNNEQFF. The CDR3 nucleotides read TGTGCCAGCAGCTATGGGACTAGCAATAATGAGCAGTTCTTC.

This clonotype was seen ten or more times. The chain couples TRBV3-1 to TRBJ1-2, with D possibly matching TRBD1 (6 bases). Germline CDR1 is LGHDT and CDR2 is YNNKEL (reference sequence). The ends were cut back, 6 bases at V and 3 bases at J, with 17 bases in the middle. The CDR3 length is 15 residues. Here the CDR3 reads CASRRSGGLHYGYTF. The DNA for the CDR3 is TGTGCCAGCAGGCGCAGTGGGGGGCTCCACTATGGCTACACCTTC.

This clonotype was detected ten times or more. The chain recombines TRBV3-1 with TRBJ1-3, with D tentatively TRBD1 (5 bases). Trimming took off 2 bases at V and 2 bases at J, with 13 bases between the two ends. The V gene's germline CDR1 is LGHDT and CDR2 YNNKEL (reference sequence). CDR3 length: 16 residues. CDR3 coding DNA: TGTGCCAGCAGCCAATTGGGACCGGGGACTGGAAACACCATATATTTT. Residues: CASSQLGPGTGNTIYF.

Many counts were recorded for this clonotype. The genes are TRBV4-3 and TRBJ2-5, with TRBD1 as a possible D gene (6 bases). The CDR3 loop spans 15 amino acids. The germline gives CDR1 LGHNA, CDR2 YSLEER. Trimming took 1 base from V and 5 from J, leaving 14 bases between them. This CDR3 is CASSQGNRVGETQYF. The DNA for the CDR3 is TGCGCCAGCAGCCAAGGAAACAGGGTAGGCGAGACCCAGTACTTC.

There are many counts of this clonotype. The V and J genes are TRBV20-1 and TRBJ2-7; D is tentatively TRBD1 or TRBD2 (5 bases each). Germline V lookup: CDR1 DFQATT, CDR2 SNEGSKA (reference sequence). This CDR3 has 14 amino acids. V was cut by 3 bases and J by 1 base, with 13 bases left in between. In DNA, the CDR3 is TGCAGTGCTAGTCTCCGGGGCGGATCCTACGAGCAGTACTTC. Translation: CSASLRGGSYEQYF.

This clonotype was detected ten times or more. The CDR3 spells CASSLDGRTTTYNEQFF. The DNA for the CDR3 is TGCGCCAGCAGCTTGGATGGCAGAACCACCACATACAATGAGCAGTTCTTC. This sequence joins TRBV5-1 and TRBJ2-1; D uncertain. Germline V gene sequence: CDR1 SGHRS, CDR2 YFSETQ. V was trimmed by 0 bases and J by 4 bases, leaving 17 bases between them. The CDR3 has 17 residues.

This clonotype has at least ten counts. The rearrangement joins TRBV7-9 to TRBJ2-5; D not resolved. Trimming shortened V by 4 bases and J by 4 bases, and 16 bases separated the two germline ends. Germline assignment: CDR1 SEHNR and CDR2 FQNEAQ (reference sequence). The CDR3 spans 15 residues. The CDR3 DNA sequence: TGTGCCAGCAGCTCCTCTTCTCTAGATAGAGAGACCCAGTACTTC. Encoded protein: CASSSSSLDRETQYF.

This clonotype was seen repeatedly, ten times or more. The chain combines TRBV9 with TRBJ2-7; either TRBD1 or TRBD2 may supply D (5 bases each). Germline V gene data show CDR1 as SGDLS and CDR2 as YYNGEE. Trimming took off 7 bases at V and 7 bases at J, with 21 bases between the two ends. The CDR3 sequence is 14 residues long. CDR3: CASAASSGPWEQYF. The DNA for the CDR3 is TGTGCCAGCGCCGCTAGCTCGGGACCTTGGGAGCAGTACTTC.